The entry that follows covers one TCR beta chain sequence. This record belongs to a study of blood T cell repertoires in COVID-19. Study at large: Both acute and convalescent COVID-19 samples were obtained from the United States, Italy and Spain. T cells, B-cell-depleted T cells, or PBMCs supplied cDNA or gDNA.

From germline, CDR1 is MGHRA and CDR2 YSYEKL. Trimming stripped 4 bases from V and 5 bases from J, with 14 bases between. This CDR3 has 14 amino acids. In the source study's methods: Counts of nucleated cells, estimated from reference gene primer amplification, were obtained. TCRdb's table, derived via immunoSEQ multiplex PCR, lists solely in-frame clones and lacks some. V, J and clone size reflect that table, while D and trimming were determined from the DNA. Here the sample spans about 150,000 clones, 75% to 90% being singletons. The chain joins TRBV4-1 to TRBJ1-1; D is perhaps TRBD1 (6 bases). Input material: peripheral blood. The origin of this receptor is a woman aged 70 to 79 with acute or convalescent COVID-19. The CDR3 loop reads CASSLNPGETEAFF. CDR3 DNA: TGCGCCAGCAGCCTAAACCCAGGGGAAACTGAAGCTTTCTTT.